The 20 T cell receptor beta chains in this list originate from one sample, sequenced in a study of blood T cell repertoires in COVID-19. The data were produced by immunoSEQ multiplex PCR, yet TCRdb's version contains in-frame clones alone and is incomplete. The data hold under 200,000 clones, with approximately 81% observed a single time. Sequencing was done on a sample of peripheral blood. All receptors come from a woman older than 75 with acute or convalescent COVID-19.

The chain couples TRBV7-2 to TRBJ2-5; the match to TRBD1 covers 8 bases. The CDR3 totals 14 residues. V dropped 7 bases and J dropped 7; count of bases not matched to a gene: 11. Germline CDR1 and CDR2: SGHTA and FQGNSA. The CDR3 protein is CASTLPRGRGTQYF. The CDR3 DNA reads TGTGCCAGCACCCTACCCAGGGGGCGGGGGACCCAGTACTTC. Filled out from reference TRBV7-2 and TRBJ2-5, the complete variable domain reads GAGVSQSPSNKVTEKGKDVELRCDPISGHTALYWYRQSLGQGLEFLIYFQGNSAPDKSGLPSDRFSAERTGGSVSTLTIQRTQQEDSAVYLCASTLPRGRGTQYFGPGTRLLVL.

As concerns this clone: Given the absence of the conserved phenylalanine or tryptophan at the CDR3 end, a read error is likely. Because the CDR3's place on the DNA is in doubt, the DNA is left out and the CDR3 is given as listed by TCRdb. The CDR3 protein is CASSLEGGATLL. The rearrangement uses TRBV7-9 and TRBJ1-2. Germline CDR1 is SEHNR and CDR2 is FQNEAQ (reference sequence). The length of the CDR3 is 12 amino acids, counting both ends.

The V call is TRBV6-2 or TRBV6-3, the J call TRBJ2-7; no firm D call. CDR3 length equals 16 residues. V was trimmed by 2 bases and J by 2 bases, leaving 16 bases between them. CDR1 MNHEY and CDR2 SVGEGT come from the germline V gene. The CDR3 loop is CASSYHIRRRTYEQYF. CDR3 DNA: TGTGCCAGCAGTTACCATATCCGTCGGCGGACCTACGAGCAGTACTTC.

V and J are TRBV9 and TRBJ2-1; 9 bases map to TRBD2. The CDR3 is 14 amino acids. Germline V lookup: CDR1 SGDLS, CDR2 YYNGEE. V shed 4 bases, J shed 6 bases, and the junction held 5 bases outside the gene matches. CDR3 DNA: TGTGCCAGCAGCTTAAATAGCGGGAGCAATGAGCAGTTCTTC. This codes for CASSLNSGSNEQFF. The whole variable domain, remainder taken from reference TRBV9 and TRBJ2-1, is DSGVTQTPKHLITATGQRVTLRCSPRSGDLSVYWYQQSLDQGLQFLIQYYNGEERAKGNILERFSAQQFPDLHSELNLSSLELGDSALYFCASSLNSGSNEQFFGPGTRLTVL.

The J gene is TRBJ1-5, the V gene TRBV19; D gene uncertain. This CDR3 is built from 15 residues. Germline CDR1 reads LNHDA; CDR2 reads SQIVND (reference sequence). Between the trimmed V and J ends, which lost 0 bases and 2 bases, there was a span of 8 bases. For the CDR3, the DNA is TGTGCCAGTAGTATAGAGACTATAGGCAATCAGCCCCAGCATTTT. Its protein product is CASSIETIGNQPQHF.

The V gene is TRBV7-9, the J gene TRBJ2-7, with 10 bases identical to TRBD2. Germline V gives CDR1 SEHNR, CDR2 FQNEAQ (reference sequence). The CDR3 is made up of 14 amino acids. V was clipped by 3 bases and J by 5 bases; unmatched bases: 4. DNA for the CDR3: TGTGCCAGCAGCTTCCTAGCGGGAGTTAACGAGCAGTACTTC. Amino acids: CASSFLAGVNEQYF.

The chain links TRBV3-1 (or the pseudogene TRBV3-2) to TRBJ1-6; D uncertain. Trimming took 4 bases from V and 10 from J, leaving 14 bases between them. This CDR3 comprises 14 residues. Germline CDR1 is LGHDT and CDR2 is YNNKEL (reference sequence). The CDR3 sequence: CASSRVDGGSPLHF. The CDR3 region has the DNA TGTGCCAGCAGCCGGGTCGATGGAGGGTCACCCCTCCACTTT.

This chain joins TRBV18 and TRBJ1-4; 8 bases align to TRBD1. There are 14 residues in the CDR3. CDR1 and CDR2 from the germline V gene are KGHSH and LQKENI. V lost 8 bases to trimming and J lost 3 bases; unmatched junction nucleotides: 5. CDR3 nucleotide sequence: TGTGCCAGCCGCTCACAGGGGGCTAATGAAAAACTGTTTTTT. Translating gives CASRSQGANEKLFF.

CDR3 nucleotide sequence: TGTGCCAGCAGTTTGACAGGGGGTAACTATGGCTACACCTTC. Translation: CASSLTGGNYGYTF. J is TRBJ1-2 and V is TRBV28, with 9 bases fitting TRBD1. Germline trimming cut 3 bases from V and 1 base from J; bases unmatched to any gene: 0. This CDR3 comprises 14 residues. Germline-derived CDR1 and CDR2 are MDHEN and SYDVKM.

The CDR3 reads CATSDPRGGQETQYF. The DNA for the CDR3 is TGTGCCACCAGTGACCCCCGCGGCGGCCAAGAGACCCAGTACTTC. The chain has TRBV24-1 and TRBJ2-5, with D uncertain. The CDR3 loop spans 15 amino acids. Per the germline V gene, CDR1 is KGHDR and CDR2 is SFDVKD. V lost 4 bases and J 1 base, leaving 12 bases between the germline ends.

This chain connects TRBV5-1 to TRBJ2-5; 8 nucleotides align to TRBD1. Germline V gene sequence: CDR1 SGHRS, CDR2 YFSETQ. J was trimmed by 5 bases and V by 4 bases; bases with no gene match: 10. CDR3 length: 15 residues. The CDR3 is CASSTMTGDWETQYF. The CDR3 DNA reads TGCGCCAGCAGCACCATGACAGGGGACTGGGAGACCCAGTACTTC. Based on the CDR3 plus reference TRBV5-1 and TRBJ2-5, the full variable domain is KAGVTQTPRYLIKTRGQQVTLSCSPISGHRSVSWYQQTPGQGLQFLFEYFSETQRNKGNFPGRFSGRQFSNSRSEMNVSTLELGDSALYLCASSTMTGDWETQYFGPGTRLLVL.

CDR3 in amino acids: CASSLRAADDTGELFF. The CDR3 DNA reads TGTGCCAGCAGCTTAAGGGCAGCCGACGACACCGGGGAGCTGTTTTTT. This chain links TRBV7-3 with TRBJ2-2; no firm D call. V lost 1 base and J 3 bases, leaving 12 bases between the germline ends. Germline V CDR1 and CDR2: SGHTA, FQGTGA. The CDR3 has 16 residues. Variable domain in full (rest from reference TRBV7-3 and TRBJ2-2): GAGVSQTPSNKVTEKGKYVELRCDPISGHTALYWYRQSLGQGPEFLIYFQGTGAADDSGLPNDRFFAVRPEGSVSTLKIQRTERGDSAVYLCASSLRAADDTGELFFGEGSRLTVL.

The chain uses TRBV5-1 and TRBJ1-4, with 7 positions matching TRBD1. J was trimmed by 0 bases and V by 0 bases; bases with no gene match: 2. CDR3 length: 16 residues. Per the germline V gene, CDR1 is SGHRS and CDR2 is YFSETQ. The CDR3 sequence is CASSLAGQSTNEKLFF. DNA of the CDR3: TGCGCCAGCAGCTTGGCGGGACAGTCAACTAATGAAAAACTGTTTTTT.

The CDR3 reads CASSLLAGGETQYF. CDR3 in DNA: TGTGCCAGCAGTTTACTAGCGGGAGGCGAGACCCAGTACTTC. V and J are TRBV27 and TRBJ2-5; 11 bases are a match to TRBD2. This CDR3 is 14 amino acids long. Per germline, CDR1 MNHEY and CDR2 SMNVEV (reference sequence). After removal of 2 bases from V and 5 bases from J, the junction contained 1 base not matched to a gene.

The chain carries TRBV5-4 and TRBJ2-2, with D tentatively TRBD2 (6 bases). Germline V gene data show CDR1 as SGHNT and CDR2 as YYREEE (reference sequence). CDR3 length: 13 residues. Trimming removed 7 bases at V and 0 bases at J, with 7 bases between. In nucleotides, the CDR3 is TGTGCCAGCTCTAGCGCGAACACCGGGGAGCTGTTTTTT. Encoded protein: CASSSANTGELFF.

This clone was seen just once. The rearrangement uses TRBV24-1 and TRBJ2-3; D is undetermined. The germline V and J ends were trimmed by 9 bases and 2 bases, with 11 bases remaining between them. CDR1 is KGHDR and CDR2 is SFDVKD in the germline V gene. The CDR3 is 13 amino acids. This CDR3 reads CATSSEVTDTQYF. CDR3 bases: TGTGCCACCTCAAGCGAAGTCACAGATACGCAGTATTTT.

The CDR3 nucleotides are TGTGCCAGCTCACCACAACAGGACTACGAGCAGTACTTC. It yields the protein CASSPQQDYEQYF. The genes are TRBV18 and TRBJ2-7; a possible D gene is TRBD1 (5 bases). The germline V and J ends were trimmed by 1 base and 3 bases, with 7 bases remaining between them. This CDR3 is 13 amino acids long. Germline CDR1 KGHSH, CDR2 LQKENI. The complete variable domain, with remaining parts taken from reference TRBV18 and TRBJ2-7, reads NAGVMQNPRHLVRRRGQEARLRCSPMKGHSHVYWYRQLPEEGLKFMVYLQKENIIDESGMPKERFSAEFPKEGPSILRIQQVVRGDSAAYFCASSPQQDYEQYFGPGTRLTVT.

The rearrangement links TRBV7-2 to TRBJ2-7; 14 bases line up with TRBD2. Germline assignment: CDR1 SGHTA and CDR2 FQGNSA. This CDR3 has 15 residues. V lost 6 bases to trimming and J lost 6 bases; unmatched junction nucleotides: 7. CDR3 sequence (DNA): TGTGCCAGCAGGACTAGGGGACTAGCGGGAGTCGAGCAGTACTTC. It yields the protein CASRTRGLAGVEQYF.

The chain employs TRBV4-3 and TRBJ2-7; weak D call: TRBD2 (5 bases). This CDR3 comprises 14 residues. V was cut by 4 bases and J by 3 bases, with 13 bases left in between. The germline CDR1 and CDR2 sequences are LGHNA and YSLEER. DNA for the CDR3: TGCGCCAGCAGCCCCGACCGGGGATTCTACGAGCAGTACTTC. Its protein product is CASSPDRGFYEQYF.

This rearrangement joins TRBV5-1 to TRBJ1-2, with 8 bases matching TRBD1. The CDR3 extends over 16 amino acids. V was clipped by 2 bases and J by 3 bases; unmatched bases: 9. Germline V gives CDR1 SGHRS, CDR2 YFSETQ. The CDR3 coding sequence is TGCGCCAGCAGCTTAAAATCAGGGGGCAGTGACTATGGCTACACCTTC. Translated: CASSLKSGGSDYGYTF.